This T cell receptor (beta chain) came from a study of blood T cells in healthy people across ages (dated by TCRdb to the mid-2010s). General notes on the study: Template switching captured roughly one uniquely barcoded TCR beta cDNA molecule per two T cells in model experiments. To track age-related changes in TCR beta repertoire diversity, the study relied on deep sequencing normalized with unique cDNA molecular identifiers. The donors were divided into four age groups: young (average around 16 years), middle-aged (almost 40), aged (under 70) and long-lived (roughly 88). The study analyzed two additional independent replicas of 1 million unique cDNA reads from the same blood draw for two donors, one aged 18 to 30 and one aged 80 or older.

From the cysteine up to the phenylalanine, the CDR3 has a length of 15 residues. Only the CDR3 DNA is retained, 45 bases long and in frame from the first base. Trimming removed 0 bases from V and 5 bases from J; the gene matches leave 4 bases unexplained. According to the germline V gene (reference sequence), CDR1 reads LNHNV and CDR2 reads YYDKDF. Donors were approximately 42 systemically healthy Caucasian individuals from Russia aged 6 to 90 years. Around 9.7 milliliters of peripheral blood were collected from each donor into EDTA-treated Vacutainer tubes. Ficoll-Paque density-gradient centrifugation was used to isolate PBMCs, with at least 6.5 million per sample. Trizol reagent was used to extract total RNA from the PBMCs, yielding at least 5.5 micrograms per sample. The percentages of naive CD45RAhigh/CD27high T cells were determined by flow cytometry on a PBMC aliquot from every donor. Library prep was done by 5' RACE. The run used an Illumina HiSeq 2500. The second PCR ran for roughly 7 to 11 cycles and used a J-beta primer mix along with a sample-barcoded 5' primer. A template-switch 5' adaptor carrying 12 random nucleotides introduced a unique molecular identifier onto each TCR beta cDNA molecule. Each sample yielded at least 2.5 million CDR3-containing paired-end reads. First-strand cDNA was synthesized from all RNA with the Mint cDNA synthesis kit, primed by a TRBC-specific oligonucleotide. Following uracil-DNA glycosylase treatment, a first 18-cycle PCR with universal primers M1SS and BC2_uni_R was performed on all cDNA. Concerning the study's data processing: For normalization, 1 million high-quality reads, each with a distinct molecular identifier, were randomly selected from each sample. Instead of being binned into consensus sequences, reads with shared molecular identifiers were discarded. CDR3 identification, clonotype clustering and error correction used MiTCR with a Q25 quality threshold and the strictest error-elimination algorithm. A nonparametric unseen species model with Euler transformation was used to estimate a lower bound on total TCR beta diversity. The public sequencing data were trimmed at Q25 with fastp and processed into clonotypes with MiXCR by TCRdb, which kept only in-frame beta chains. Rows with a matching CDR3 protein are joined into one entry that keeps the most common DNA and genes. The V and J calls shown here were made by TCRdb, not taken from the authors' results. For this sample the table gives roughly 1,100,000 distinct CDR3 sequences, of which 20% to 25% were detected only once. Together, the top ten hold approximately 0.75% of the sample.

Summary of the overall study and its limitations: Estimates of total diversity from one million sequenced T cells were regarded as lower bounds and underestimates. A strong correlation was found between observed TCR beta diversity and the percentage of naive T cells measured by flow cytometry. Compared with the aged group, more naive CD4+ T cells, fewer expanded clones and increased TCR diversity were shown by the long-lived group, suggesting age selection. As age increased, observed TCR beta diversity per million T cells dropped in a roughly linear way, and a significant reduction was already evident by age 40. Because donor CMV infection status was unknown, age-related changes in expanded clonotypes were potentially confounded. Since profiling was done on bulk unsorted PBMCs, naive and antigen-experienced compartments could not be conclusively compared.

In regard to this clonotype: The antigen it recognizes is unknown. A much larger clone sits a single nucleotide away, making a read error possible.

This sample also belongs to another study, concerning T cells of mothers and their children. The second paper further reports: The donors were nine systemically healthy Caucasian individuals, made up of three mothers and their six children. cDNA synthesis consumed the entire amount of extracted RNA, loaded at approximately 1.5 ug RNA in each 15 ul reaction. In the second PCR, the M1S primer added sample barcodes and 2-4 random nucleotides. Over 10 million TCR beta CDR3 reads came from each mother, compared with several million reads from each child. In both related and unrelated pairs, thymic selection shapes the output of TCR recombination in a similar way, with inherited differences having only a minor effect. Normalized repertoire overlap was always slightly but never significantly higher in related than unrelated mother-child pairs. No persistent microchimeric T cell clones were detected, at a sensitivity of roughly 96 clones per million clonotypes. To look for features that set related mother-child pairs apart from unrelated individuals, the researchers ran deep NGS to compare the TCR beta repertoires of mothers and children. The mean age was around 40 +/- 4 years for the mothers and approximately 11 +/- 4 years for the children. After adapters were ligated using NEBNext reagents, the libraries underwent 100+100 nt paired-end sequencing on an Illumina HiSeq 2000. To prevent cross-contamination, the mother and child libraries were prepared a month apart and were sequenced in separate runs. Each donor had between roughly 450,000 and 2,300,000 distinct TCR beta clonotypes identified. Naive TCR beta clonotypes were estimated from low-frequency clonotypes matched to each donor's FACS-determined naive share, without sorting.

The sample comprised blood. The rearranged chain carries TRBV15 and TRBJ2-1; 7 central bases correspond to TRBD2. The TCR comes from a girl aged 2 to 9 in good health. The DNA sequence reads TGTGCCACCAGCAGAGACGGGGGGTCCGACAATGAGCAGTTCTTC. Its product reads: CATSRDGGSDNEQFF.